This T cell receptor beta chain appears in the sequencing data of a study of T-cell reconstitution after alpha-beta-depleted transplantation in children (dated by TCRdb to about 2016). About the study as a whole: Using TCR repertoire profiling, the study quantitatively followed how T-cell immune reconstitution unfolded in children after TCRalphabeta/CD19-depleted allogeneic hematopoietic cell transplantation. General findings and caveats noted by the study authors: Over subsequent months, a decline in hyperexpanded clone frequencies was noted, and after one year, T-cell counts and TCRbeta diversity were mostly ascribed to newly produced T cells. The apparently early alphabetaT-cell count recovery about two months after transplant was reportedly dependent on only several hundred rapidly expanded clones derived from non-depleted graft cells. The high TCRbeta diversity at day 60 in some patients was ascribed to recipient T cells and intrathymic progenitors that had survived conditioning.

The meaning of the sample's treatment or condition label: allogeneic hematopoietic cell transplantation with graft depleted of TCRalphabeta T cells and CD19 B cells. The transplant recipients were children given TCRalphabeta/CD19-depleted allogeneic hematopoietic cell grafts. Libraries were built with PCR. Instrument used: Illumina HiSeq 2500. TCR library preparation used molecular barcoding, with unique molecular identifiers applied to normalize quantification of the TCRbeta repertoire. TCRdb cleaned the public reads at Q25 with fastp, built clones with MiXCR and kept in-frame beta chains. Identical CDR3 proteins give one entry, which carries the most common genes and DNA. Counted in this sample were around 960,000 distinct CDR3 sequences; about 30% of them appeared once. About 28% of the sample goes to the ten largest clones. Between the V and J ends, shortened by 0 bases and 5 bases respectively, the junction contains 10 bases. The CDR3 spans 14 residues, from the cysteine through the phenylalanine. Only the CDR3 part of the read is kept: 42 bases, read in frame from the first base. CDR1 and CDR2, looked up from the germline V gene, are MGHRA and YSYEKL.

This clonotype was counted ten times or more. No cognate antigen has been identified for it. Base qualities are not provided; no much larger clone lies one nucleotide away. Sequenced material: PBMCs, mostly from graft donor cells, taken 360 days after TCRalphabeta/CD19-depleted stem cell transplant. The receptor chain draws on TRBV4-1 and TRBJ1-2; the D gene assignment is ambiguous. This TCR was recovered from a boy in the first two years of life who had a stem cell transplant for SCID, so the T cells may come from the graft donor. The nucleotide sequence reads TGCGCCAGCAGCCAAGACCGACCCAGTTATGGCTACACCTTC. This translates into CASSQDRPSYGYTF.